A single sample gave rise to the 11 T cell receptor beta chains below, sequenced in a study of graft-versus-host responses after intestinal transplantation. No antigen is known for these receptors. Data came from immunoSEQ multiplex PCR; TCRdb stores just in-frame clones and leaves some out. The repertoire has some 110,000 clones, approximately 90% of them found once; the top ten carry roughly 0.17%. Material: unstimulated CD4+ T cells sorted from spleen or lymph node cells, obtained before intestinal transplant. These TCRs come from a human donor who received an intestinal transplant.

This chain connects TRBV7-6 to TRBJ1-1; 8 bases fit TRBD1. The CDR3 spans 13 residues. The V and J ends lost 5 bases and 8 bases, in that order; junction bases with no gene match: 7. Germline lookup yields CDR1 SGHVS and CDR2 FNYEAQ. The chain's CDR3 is CASSPRQGREAFF. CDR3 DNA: TGTGCCAGCAGCCCGAGACAGGGGAGAGAAGCTTTCTTT. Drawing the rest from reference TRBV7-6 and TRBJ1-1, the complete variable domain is GAGVSQSPRYKVTKRGQDVALRCDPISGHVSLYWYRQALGQGPEFLTYFNYEAQQDKSGLPNDRFSAERPEGSISTLTIQRTEQRDSAMYRCASSPRQGREAFFGQGTRLTVV.

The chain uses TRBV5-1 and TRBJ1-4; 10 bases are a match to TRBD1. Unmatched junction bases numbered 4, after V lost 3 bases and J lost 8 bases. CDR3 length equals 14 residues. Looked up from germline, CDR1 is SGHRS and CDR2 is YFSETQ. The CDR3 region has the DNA TGCGCCAGCAGCTCAGGACAGGGGGAAGAAAAACTGTTTTTT. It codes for CASSSGQGEEKLFF.

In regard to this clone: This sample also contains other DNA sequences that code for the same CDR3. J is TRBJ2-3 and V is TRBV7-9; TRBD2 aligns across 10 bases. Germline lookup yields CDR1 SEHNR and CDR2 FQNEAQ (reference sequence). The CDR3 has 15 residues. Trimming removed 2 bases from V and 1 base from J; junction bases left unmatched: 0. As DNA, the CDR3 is TGTGCCAGCAGCTTACTAGCGGGAGGCACAGATACGCAGTATTTT. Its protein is CASSLLAGGTDTQYF. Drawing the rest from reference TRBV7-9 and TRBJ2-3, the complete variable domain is DTGVSQNPRHKITKRGQNVTFRCDPISEHNRLYWYRQTLGQGPEFLTYFQNEAQLEKSRLLSDRFSAERPKGSFSTLEIQRTEQGDSAMYLCASSLLAGGTDTQYFGPGTRLTVL.

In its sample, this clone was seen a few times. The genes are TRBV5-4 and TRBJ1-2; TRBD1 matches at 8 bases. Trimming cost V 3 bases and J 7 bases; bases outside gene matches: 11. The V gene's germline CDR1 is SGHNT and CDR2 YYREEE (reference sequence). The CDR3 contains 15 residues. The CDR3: CASSSQGAKYFGYTF. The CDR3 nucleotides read TGTGCCAGCAGCTCCCAGGGGGCGAAATACTTTGGCTACACCTTC.

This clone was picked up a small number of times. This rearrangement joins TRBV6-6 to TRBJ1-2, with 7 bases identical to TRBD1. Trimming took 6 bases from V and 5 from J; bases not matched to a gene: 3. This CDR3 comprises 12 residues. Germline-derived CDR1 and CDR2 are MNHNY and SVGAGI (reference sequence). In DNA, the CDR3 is TGTGCCAGCAGGTCGACAGGGTATGGCTACACCTTC. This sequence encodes CASRSTGYGYTF.

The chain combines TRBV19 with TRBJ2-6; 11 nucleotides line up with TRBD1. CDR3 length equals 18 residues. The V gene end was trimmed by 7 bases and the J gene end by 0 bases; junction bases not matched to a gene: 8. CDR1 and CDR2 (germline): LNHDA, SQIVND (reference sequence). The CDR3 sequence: CASNPRTGGSSGANVLTF. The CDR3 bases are TGTGCCAGTAACCCTAGGACAGGGGGCTCCTCTGGGGCCAACGTCCTGACTTTC. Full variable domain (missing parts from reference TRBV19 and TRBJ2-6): DGGITQSPKYLFRKEGQNVTLSCEQNLNHDAMYWYRQDPGQGLRLIYYSQIVNDFQKGDIAEGYSVSREKKESFPLTVTSAQKNPTAFYLCASNPRTGGSSGANVLTFGAGSRLTVL.

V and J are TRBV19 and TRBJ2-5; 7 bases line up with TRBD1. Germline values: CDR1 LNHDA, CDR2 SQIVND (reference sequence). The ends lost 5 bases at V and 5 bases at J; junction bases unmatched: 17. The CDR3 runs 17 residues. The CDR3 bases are TGTGCCAGTAGTGCCCAAAACAGACAGGGAAAAGGGGAGACCCAGTACTTC. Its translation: CASSAQNRQGKGETQYF.

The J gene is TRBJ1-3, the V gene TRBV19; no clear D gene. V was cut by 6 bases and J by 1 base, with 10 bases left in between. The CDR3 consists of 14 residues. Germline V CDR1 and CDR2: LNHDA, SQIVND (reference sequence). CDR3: CASRSGSSGNTIYF. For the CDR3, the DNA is TGTGCCAGTAGATCCGGGAGTTCTGGAAACACCATATATTTT.

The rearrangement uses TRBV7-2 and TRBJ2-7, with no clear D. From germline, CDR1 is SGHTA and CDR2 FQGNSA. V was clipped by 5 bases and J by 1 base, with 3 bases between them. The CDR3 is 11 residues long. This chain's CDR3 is CASSRSYEQYF. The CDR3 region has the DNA TGTGCCAGCAGCCGTTCCTACGAGCAGTACTTC.

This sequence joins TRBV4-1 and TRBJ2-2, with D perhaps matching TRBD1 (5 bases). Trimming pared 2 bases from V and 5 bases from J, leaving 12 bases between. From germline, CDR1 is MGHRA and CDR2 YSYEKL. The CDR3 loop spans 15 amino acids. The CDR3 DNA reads TGCGCCAGCAGCCAATTGACAGTGGAGACCGGGGAGCTGTTTTTT. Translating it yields CASSQLTVETGELFF.

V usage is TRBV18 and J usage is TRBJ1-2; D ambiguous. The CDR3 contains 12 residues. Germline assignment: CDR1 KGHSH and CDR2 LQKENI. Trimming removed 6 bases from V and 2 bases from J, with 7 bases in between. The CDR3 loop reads CASSRLNYGYTF. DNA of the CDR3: TGTGCCAGCTCCCGTTTGAACTATGGCTACACCTTC.